This T cell receptor beta chain came from a study of cytomegalovirus exposure and HLA in healthy donors. Comments on this clone: Its antigen is unknown.

Overall study results and limits: V- and J-gene trimming of TCR beta was linked (in a later analysis) to a missense DCLRE1C variant. A classifier reportedly called cytomegalovirus status with high sensitivity and specificity. In terms of immune exposure information, only CMV serostatus was available.

The V and J ends lost 5 bases and 3 bases respectively, with 5 bases between them. Looked up from germline, CDR1 is DFQATT and CDR2 is SNEGSKA (reference sequence). This CDR3 spans 10 amino acids. The PCR ran on 60 Vbeta and 13 Jbeta primers. Sequencing used immunoSEQ multiplex PCR; TCRdb keeps in-frame clones, though not all of them. Among 89,000 or so clones listed, 60% to 80% were seen once. This sequence joins TRBV20-1 and TRBJ2-7; D uncertain. The sequence was collected from a boy under 18 in good health and CMV-seronegative. The sample was PBMCs. The CDR3 here is CSAPLYEQYF. The DNA for the CDR3 is TGCAGTGCTCCTCTCTACGAGCAGTACTTC.